This T cell receptor beta chain was observed in a study of cytomegalovirus exposure and HLA in healthy donors. General study findings and limits: There were some public TCRs occurring in many donors, but most TCR sequences were rare. TCR association rates varied by HLA locus in a later analysis, with DRB1 highest and HLA-C lowest. Several V segments, TRBV6-2 and TRBV6-3 among them, could not be told apart and were dropped.

The V gene's germline CDR1 is SGHRS and CDR2 YFSETQ. The CDR3 totals 15 residues. J gave up 8 bases and V 3 bases, and 12 bases lay outside the gene matches. The PCR used 60 Vbeta and 13 Jbeta primers. Repertoires were generated with immunoSEQ multiplex PCR, while TCRdb's copy carries only in-frame clones and drops some. Of approximately 65,000 clones listed, almost 70% are singletons. This clone was counted a single time. What it recognizes is unknown. This TCR was sampled from a man in his forties in good health and CMV-seropositive. The sequenced sample was PBMCs. The chain employs TRBV5-1 and TRBJ1-2; 8 bases are a match to TRBD1. CDR3 sequence reads: CASSWGGQDMEGYTF. The CDR3 nucleotides are TGCGCCAGCAGCTGGGGGGGACAGGATATGGAAGGCTACACCTTC.